This TCR beta chain is from a study of vaccination and CD4 T cells after COVID-19. The study sequenced cultured CD4+ T cell DNA using the Oncomine TCR Beta short-read assay. TCRdb re-derived calls from the PCR reads in MiXCR, one entry per CDR3 protein. The table shows roughly 3,200 distinct CDR3 sequences, with 70% to 80% occurring only once. The sample's treatment: approximately 9-day PBMC culture with coronavirus spike peptide pools or control peptides (ViraFEST assay). For this clonotype: No antigen is known for it.

Per germline, CDR1 MDHEN and CDR2 SYDVKM. The J segment lost 6 bases and the V segment lost 7 bases, leaving 8 bases of the junction unmatched. This CDR3 has 14 residues. This sequence joins TRBV28 and TRBJ1-5, with TRBD1 matching over 8 bases. The sample taken for sequencing was CD4+ T cells from blood, cultured in vitro. This clonotype originated in a human donor who had recovered from COVID-19. The CDR3 coding sequence is TGTGCCAGCACCGTACAGGGGGTGAGTCAGCCCCAGCATTTT. It encodes CASTVQGVSQPQHF.